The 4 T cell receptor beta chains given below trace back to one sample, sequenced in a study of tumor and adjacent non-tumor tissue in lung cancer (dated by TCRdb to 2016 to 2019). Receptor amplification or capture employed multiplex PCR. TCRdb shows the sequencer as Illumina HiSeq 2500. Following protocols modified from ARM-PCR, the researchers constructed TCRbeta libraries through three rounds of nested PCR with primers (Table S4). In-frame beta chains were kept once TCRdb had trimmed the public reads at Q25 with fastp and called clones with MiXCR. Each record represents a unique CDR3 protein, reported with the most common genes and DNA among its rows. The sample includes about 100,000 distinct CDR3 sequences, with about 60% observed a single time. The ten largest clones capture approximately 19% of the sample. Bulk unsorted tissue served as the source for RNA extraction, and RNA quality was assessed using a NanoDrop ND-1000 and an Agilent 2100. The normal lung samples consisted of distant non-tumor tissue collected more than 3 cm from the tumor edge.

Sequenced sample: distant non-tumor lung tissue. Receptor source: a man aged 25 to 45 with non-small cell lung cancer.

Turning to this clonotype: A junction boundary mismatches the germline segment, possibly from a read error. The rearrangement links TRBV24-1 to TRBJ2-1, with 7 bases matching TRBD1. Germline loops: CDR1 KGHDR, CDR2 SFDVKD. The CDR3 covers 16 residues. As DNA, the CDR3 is TGTGCCACCAGTGACCAAAGACAGGGATCTAACAATGAGCGGTTCTTC. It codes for CATSDQRQGSNNERFF.

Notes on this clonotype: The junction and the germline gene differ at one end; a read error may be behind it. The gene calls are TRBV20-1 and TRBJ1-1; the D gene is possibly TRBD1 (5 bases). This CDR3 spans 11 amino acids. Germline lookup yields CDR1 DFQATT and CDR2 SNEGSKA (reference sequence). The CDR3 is CSVTAGPEPFF. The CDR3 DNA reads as TGCAGTGTCACGGCGGGGCCTGAACCTTTCTTC.

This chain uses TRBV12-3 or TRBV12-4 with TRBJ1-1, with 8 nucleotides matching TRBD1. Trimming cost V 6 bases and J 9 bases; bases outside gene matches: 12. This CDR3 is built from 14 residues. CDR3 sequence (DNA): TGTGCCAGCAGGCGCAGGGGGCGGATGACTAAAGCTTTCTTT. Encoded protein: CASRRRGRMTKAFF.

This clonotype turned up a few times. Here the CDR3 DNA reads TGTGCCATCAGCCCGGATAACGATCAGCCCCAGCATTTT. Its protein is CAISPDNDQPQHF. The chain joins TRBV10-3 to TRBJ1-5, with D hard to call. The germline V gene encodes CDR1 ENHRY and CDR2 SYGVKD. Trimming removed 6 bases from V and 5 bases from J, with 11 bases in between. This CDR3 comprises 13 residues.